This entry features one TCR beta chain sequence. This CDR3 region has 12 residues. Germline V gives CDR1 MDHEN, CDR2 SYDVKM. V lost 6 bases, J lost 4 bases, and 10 bases lay in between. Measured with immunoSEQ multiplex PCR; TCRdb has only the in-frame clones, and not every one. The sample carries tens of thousands of clones, around four fifths recorded once. This sample is drawn from a study of lymphopenia after photon versus proton radiotherapy. This clonotype was obtained from a man aged 55 to 70 with pancreatic cancer. The chain recombines TRBV28 with TRBJ2-7; D remains ambiguous. The source was peripheral blood, collected from a patient treated with proton-based radiotherapy. The CDR3 sequence is CASRSTAYEQYF. The DNA for the CDR3 is TGTGCCAGCAGGTCGACGGCGTACGAGCAGTACTTC.